A single sample gave rise to the 27 T cell receptor beta chains below, sequenced in a study of STAT5B mutations in CD4+ large granular lymphocyte leukemia. The table came from immunoSEQ multiplex PCR; TCRdb's copy has only in-frame clones and leaves some out. The sample shows about 32,000 clones, around 71% of them seen only once. Sequenced sample: CD4+ T cells from blood buffy coats. Receptors originate from a human donor in good health.

The chain carries TRBV5-4 and TRBJ2-2, with TRBD1 as a possible D gene (5 bases). Germline V gene sequence: CDR1 SGHNT, CDR2 YYREEE (reference sequence). The CDR3 has 15 residues. V lost 4 bases to trimming and J lost 1 base, with 11 bases between them. The CDR3 bases are TGTGCCAGCAGCCCCGGACAAATGAACACCGGGGAGCTGTTTTTT. Encoded protein: CASSPGQMNTGELFF.

This clone was picked up a small number of times. The chain joins TRBV19 to TRBJ1-1; possibly TRBD1 for D (5 bases). Trimming removed 7 bases at V and 0 bases at J, with 9 bases between. The length of the CDR3 is 13 residues. Germline V gene data show CDR1 as LNHDA and CDR2 as SQIVND (reference sequence). The CDR3 reads CASTGTLNTEAFF. CDR3 nucleotide sequence: TGTGCCAGTACCGGGACTTTGAACACTGAAGCTTTCTTT.

The chain joins TRBV7-2 to TRBJ2-2; D assignment may be TRBD1 or TRBD2 (7 bases each). Germline V CDR1 and CDR2: SGHTA, FQGNSA. This CDR3 comprises 15 residues. V was pared by 4 bases and J by 2 bases, with 11 bases between. CDR3 in DNA: TGTGCCAGCAGCTCCAGGGGGGGAAACACCGGGGAGCTGTTTTTT. Amino acid sequence: CASSSRGGNTGELFF.

V gene TRBV5-5 combines with J gene TRBJ1-2; 7 bases map to TRBD1. There are 14 residues in the CDR3. The V gene end was trimmed by 2 bases and the J gene end by 4 bases; junction bases not matched to a gene: 5. Looked up from germline, CDR1 is SGHKS and CDR2 is YYEKEE (reference sequence). This CDR3 is CASSLSTGSYGYTF. In DNA, the CDR3 is TGTGCCAGCAGCTTATCGACAGGGTCCTATGGCTACACCTTC.

The chain employs TRBV29-1 and TRBJ2-7; D is undetermined. The CDR3 runs 13 residues. In germline, CDR1 is SQVTM, CDR2 ANQGSEA. Trimming removed 4 bases from V and 5 bases from J, with 15 bases in between. CDR3 sequence (DNA): TGCAGCGTTGTGACAATTCCCCTCCACGAGCAGTACTTC. This translates into CSVVTIPLHEQYF.

CDR3 in DNA: TGCGCCAGCAGCCATACTGCACCCGGACAGAATGAGAGGGCTTTCTTT. As protein: CASSHTAPGQNERAFF. This chain connects TRBV4-1 to TRBJ1-1, with D maybe TRBD1 (6 bases). The germline V gene encodes CDR1 MGHRA and CDR2 YSYEKL. The V and J ends lost 3 bases and 11 bases respectively, with 25 bases between them. The CDR3 covers 16 residues.

This clone was observed a single time. V is TRBV7-9 and J is TRBJ1-4; weak D call: TRBD1 (5 bases). V lost 5 bases and J lost 4, with 11 bases in between. The CDR3 extends over 14 amino acids. CDR1 and CDR2 (germline): SEHNR, FQNEAQ (reference sequence). In DNA, the CDR3 is TGTGCCAGCAGCACCGGGACGAGTAATGAAAAACTGTTTTTT. It encodes CASSTGTSNEKLFF. The complete variable domain, with remaining parts taken from reference TRBV7-9 and TRBJ1-4, reads DTGVSQNPRHKITKRGQNVTFRCDPISEHNRLYWYRQTLGQGPEFLTYFQNEAQLEKSRLLSDRFSAERPKGSFSTLEIQRTEQGDSAMYLCASSTGTSNEKLFFGSGTQLSVL.

The rearrangement uses TRBV2 and TRBJ2-3; 16 nucleotides agree with TRBD2. In germline, CDR1 is SNHLY, CDR2 FYNNEI. J gave up 0 bases and V 6 bases, and 6 bases lay outside the gene matches. CDR3 length: 18 amino acids. The CDR3 here is CASSPGLAGGISTDTQYF. The DNA for the CDR3 is TGTGCCAGCAGCCCGGGACTAGCGGGGGGGATTAGCACAGATACGCAGTATTTT.

The chain is built from TRBV6-5 and TRBJ1-2; D gene uncertain. V was shortened by 6 bases and J by 4 bases, with 9 bases between the two germline ends. CDR1 and CDR2 (germline): MNHEY, SVGAGI. The CDR3 loop spans 12 amino acids. CDR3 loop: CASRGTVYGYTF. For the CDR3, the DNA is TGTGCCAGCAGGGGAACAGTCTATGGCTACACCTTC.

The chain links TRBV11-2 to TRBJ2-1; D remains ambiguous. Trimming removed 0 bases at V and 8 bases at J, with 11 bases between. The CDR3 extends over 14 amino acids. CDR1 SGHAT and CDR2 FQNNGV come from the germline V gene. The CDR3: CASSLDRGLDEQFF. CDR3 bases: TGTGCCAGCAGCTTAGATCGAGGTTTGGATGAGCAGTTCTTC.

The chain carries TRBV2 and TRBJ1-5, with TRBD1 matching over 7 bases. Per the germline V gene, CDR1 is SNHLY and CDR2 is FYNNEI. The CDR3 spans 14 residues. The V and J ends lost 5 bases and 4 bases, in that order; junction bases with no gene match: 5. Written as DNA, the CDR3 is TGTGCCAGCAGTTCCGGGACAGTTAATCAGCCCCAGCATTTT. It yields the protein CASSSGTVNQPQHF.

V gene TRBV10-3 combines with J gene TRBJ2-7, with D possibly being TRBD1 (6 bases). CDR3 size: 15 residues. Germline-derived CDR1 and CDR2 are ENHRY and SYGVKD. Trimming stripped 0 bases from V and 5 bases from J, with 14 bases between. Written as DNA, the CDR3 is TGTGCCATCAGTGAGTCAGGGGACATGGAAAACGAGCAGTACTTC. It is translated as CAISESGDMENEQYF.

The chain employs TRBV18 and TRBJ1-6; 9 bases match TRBD1. Germline CDR1 and CDR2: KGHSH and LQKENI. The CDR3 is 14 amino acids. The J segment lost 9 bases and the V segment lost 4 bases, leaving 4 bases of the junction unmatched. CDR3 coding DNA: TGTGCCAGCTCACGGGGACAGGGAGGTTCACCCCTCCACTTT. This codes for CASSRGQGGSPLHF.

This chain connects TRBV9 to TRBJ2-1; 12 positions agree with TRBD2. Germline V lookup: CDR1 SGDLS, CDR2 YYNGEE. V lost 0 bases to trimming and J lost 4 bases; unmatched junction nucleotides: 8. There are 18 residues in the CDR3. Written as DNA, the CDR3 is TGTGCCAGCAGCGTAGGGCTAGCGGGGGGGCTCTTATACAATGAGCAGTTCTTC. This sequence encodes CASSVGLAGGLLYNEQFF.

J is TRBJ2-3 and V is TRBV9; tentative D call: TRBD1 (6 bases). The CDR3 has 16 amino acids. Germline assignment: CDR1 SGDLS and CDR2 YYNGEE. Trimming shortened V by 0 bases and J by 0 bases, and 11 bases separated the two germline ends. CDR3 in DNA: TGTGCCAGCAGCGTAGAGGACAGTAGGAGCACAGATACGCAGTATTTT. The encoded protein is CASSVEDSRSTDTQYF.

The V and J genes are TRBV27 and TRBJ2-7; tentative D call: TRBD2 (6 bases). Germline loops: CDR1 MNHEY, CDR2 SMNVEV (reference sequence). The V and J ends lost 1 base and 6 bases respectively, with 13 bases between them. The CDR3 runs to 14 residues. The CDR3 bases are TGTGCCAGCAGTTTATGGCAGGACGGGAGCGAGCAGTACTTC. This sequence encodes CASSLWQDGSEQYF.

The gene calls are TRBV5-4 and TRBJ1-1; 7 bases line up with TRBD1. CDR3 length: 17 amino acids. V lost 4 bases, J lost 5 bases, and 17 bases stayed unmatched. Germline-derived CDR1 and CDR2 are SGHNT and YYREEE (reference sequence). The DNA for the CDR3 is TGTGCCAGCAGCCGCGGACAGGCGCCGTTTCAAGGGACTGAAGCTTTCTTT. It specifies CASSRGQAPFQGTEAFF.

The chain is built from TRBV5-1 and TRBJ1-1; 9 nucleotides match TRBD1. The CDR3 has 13 amino acids. Germline trimming cut 2 bases from V and 10 bases from J; bases unmatched to any gene: 6. The germline V gene has CDR1 SGHRS and CDR2 YFSETQ. Here the CDR3 reads CASSFIQQGAAFF. DNA for the CDR3: TGCGCCAGCAGCTTCATACAACAGGGGGCAGCTTTCTTT. The full variable domain, in which reference TRBV5-1 and TRBJ1-1 provide the parts outside the CDR3, is KAGVTQTPRYLIKTRGQQVTLSCSPISGHRSVSWYQQTPGQGLQFLFEYFSETQRNKGNFPGRFSGRQFSNSRSEMNVSTLELGDSALYLCASSFIQQGAAFFGQGTRLTVV.

V and J are TRBV28 and TRBJ2-1, with D perhaps matching TRBD2 (7 bases). The ends were cut back, 3 bases at V and 10 bases at J, with 13 bases in the middle. The CDR3 has 13 amino acids. Germline loops: CDR1 MDHEN, CDR2 SYDVKM. CDR3 sequence (DNA): TGTGCCAGCAGTTTGCAGGGGAGGGAAGAGCAGTTCTTC. Its translation is CASSLQGREEQFF.

The V and J genes are TRBV28 and TRBJ1-1, with a weak D call TRBD1 (5 bases). The V end lost 5 bases, the J end lost 11 bases, and 15 bases lay between the germline ends. The CDR3 length is 12 residues. The V gene's germline CDR1 is MDHEN and CDR2 SYDVKM. CDR3 nucleotides: TGTGCCAGCAGTCTACTGACTAGGGACGCTTTCTTT. Its translation is CASSLLTRDAFF. Full variable domain (rest looked up from reference TRBV28 and TRBJ1-1): DVKVTQSSRYLVKRTGEKVFLECVQDMDHENMFWYRQDPGLGLRLIYFSYDVKMKEKGDIPEGYSVSREKKERFSLILESASTNQTSMYLCASSLLTRDAFFGQGTRLTVV.

This clone was seen only a few times. The rearrangement uses TRBV7-2 and TRBJ2-3; TRBD2 matches at 10 bases. The V gene's germline CDR1 is SGHTA and CDR2 FQGNSA. The length of the CDR3 is 15 residues. The V segment lost 4 bases and the J segment 2 bases; nucleotides outside the gene matches: 3. The CDR3 loop reads CASSSLAGITDTQYF. CDR3 DNA sequence: TGTGCCAGCAGCTCACTAGCGGGGATCACAGATACGCAGTATTTT.

The chain recombines TRBV30 with TRBJ1-4, with D perhaps TRBD1 (5 bases). This CDR3 spans 16 amino acids. Per the germline V gene, CDR1 is GTSNPN and CDR2 is SVGIG (reference sequence). V was cut by 5 bases and J by 0 bases, with 16 bases left in between. The CDR3 sequence: CAWGRGAQATNEKLFF. The CDR3 DNA reads as TGTGCCTGGGGGCGAGGGGCTCAAGCAACTAATGAAAAACTGTTTTTT.

This rearrangement joins TRBV7-8 to TRBJ2-2; TRBD1 is a possible D gene (5 bases). The CDR3 has 14 amino acids. With 5 bases removed from V and 7 bases from J, the gap between germline ends came to 14 bases. The germline V gene encodes CDR1 SGHVS and CDR2 FQNEAQ. CDR3 in DNA: TGTGCCAGCAGCCTCACAGGTGCAGGCGGGGAGCTGTTTTTT. Translating gives CASSLTGAGGELFF.

J is TRBJ2-3 and V is TRBV6-4, with D unclear. Germline CDR1 reads MRHNA; CDR2 reads SNTAGT. CDR3 length equals 13 residues. V lost 3 bases to trimming and J lost 0 bases, with 4 bases between them. This chain's CDR3 is CASSELSTDTQYF. The CDR3 DNA follows: TGTGCCAGCAGTGAACTTAGCACAGATACGCAGTATTTT.

Regarding this clone: At one end the junction does not follow the germline gene, possibly because of a read error. The chain combines TRBV7-3 with TRBJ2-3; TRBD2 aligns across 7 bases. Germline CDR1 SGHTA, CDR2 FQGTGA. The CDR3 has 15 residues. The CDR3 DNA reads as TGTGCCAGCAGCATAACGGGACTACGCACAGATACGCAGTATTTT. This encodes CASSITGLRTDTQYF. The complete variable domain, with remaining parts taken from reference TRBV7-3 and TRBJ2-3, reads GAGVSQTPSNKVTEKGKYVELRCDPISGHTALYWYRQSLGQGPEFLIYFQGTGAADDSGLPNDRFFAVRPEGSVSTLKIQRTERGDSAVYLCASSITGLRTDTQYFGPGTRLTVL.

The gene calls are TRBV7-6 and TRBJ1-2; 7 bases align to TRBD1. CDR1 and CDR2 (germline): SGHVS, FNYEAQ. J was trimmed by 7 bases and V by 3 bases; bases with no gene match: 2. CDR3 length equals 12 residues. This CDR3 reads CASSLTGFGYTF. The CDR3 DNA is TGTGCCAGCAGCTTGACAGGGTTTGGCTACACCTTC. The entire variable domain, with the rest obtained from reference TRBV7-6 and TRBJ1-2, is as follows: GAGVSQSPRYKVTKRGQDVALRCDPISGHVSLYWYRQALGQGPEFLTYFNYEAQQDKSGLPNDRFSAERPEGSISTLTIQRTEQRDSAMYRCASSLTGFGYTFGSGTRLTVV.

The chain links TRBV7-9 to TRBJ1-1; D unresolved. CDR3 size: 14 residues. With 1 base removed from V and 1 base from J, the gap between germline ends came to 7 bases. Germline loops: CDR1 SEHNR, CDR2 FQNEAQ (reference sequence). CDR3 DNA: TGTGCCAGCAGCTTAGGCCAGCAGAACACTGAAGCTTTCTTT. Its protein product is CASSLGQQNTEAFF.